This T cell receptor (beta chain) derives from a study of shared clonotypes between healthy human individuals. Whole-study context: Plates per donor: three CD4 naive, three CD4 memory, two CD8 naive, one CD8 memory.

Germline V gives CDR1 MNHEY, CDR2 SVGAGI. This CDR3 contains 10 residues. Trimming cost V 8 bases and J 7 bases, with 6 bases left between them. Deep-level assay runs were performed. Several immunoSEQ 96-well plates shared each subset's DNA, each plate a replicate. Libraries were prepared by immunoSEQ multiplex PCR; TCRdb keeps only in-frame clonotypes and omits some of them. The sample carries about a million clones, 70% to 80% recorded once. All participating donors were Caucasian adults from Nashville, Tennessee. The sequence derives from a man in his late teens or twenties in good health. Some clones in this sample may be carry-over from other donors' samples. Specimen: memory CD4+ T cells from PBMCs. Subset described: CD45RA-negative fraction. The chain is built from TRBV6-5 and TRBJ1-5; D remains unclear. CDR3: CASGGQPQHF. For the CDR3, the DNA is TGTGCCAGCGGAGGGCAGCCCCAGCATTTT.